The sequence of this TCR beta chain was determined in a study of blood T cell repertoires in COVID-19. Study-wide background: Sources were T cells, B-cell-depleted T cells, or PBMCs; the material itself was cDNA or gDNA.

This table comes from immunoSEQ multiplex PCR, and its TCRdb copy is limited to in-frame clones, with some not included. Of 65,000 or so clones in the sample, over 80% were seen once. CDR3 length: 13 residues. The V gene end was trimmed by 6 bases and the J gene end by 8 bases; junction bases not matched to a gene: 9. Germline loops: CDR1 SQVTM, CDR2 ANQGSEA. The gene calls are TRBV29-1 and TRBJ1-4; 7 bases are shared with TRBD1. The sample consisted of peripheral blood. This sequence originates from a man in his thirties or forties with COVID-19, enrolled during active disease. DNA of the CDR3: TGCAGCGTGACAGGGTCGGTAGGGGAAAAACTGTTTTTT. It yields the protein CSVTGSVGEKLFF.